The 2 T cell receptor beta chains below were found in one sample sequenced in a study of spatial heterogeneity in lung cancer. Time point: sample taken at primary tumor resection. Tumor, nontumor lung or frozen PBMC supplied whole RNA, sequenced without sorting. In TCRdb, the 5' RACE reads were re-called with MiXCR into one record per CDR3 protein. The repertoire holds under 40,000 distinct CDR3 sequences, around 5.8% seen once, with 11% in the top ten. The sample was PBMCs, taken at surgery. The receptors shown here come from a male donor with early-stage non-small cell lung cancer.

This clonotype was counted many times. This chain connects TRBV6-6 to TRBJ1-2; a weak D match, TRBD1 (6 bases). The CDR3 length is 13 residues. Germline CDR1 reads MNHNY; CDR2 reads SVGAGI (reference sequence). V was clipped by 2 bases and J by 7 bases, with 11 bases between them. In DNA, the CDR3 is TGTGCCAGCAGTTACCGGGACACGTCTGGCTACACCTTC. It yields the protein CASSYRDTSGYTF.

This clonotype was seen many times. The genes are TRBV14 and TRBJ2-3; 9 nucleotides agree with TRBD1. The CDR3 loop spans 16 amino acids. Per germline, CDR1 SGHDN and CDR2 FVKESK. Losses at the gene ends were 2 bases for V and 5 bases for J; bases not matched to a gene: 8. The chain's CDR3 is CASSQFGTGIGDTQYF. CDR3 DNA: TGTGCCAGCAGCCAATTTGGGACAGGGATTGGAGATACGCAGTATTTT. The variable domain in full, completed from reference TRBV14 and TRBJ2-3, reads EAGVTQFPSHSVIEKGQTVTLRCDPISGHDNLYWYRRVMGKEIKFLLHFVKESKQDESGMPNNRFLAERTGGTYSTLKVQPAELEDSGVYFCASSQFGTGIGDTQYFGPGTRLTVL.